This is a list of T cell receptor beta chains from one sample in a study of blood T cell repertoires in COVID-19. Method: immunoSEQ multiplex PCR; TCRdb's copy keeps in-frame clones and lacks some. This table has about 170,000 clones, 84% appearing once. Sequencing input: peripheral blood. The source is a human donor with acute or convalescent COVID-19. The donor label of this sample is uncertain. CDR3s include the opening cysteine and the closing phenylalanine or tryptophan. A D gene is named only where the DNA matches it firmly. The size field is filled for only some rows; it gives once, few, many or a size class.

d_call	clone_size	j_call	cdr3_length	v_call	cdr3_aa	cdr3_nt
TRBD2	.	TRBJ2-1	18	TRBV18	CASSLGLPRTGRNNEQFF	TGTGCCAGCTCACTGGGACTTCCCAGGACCGGGAGGAACAATGAGCAGTTCTTC
TRBD2	.	TRBJ2-7	15	TRBV18	CASSPLGEGPYEQYF	TGTGCCAGCTCCCCTCTGGGGGAGGGTCCCTACGAGCAGTACTTC
TRBD2	once	TRBJ2-2	19	TRBV10-2	CASSEANKGLAGASGELFF	TGCGCCAGCAGTGAGGCCAACAAGGGACTAGCGGGGGCTTCCGGGGAGCTGTTTTTT
.	.	TRBJ2-3	13	TRBV29-1	CSVDLESTDTQYF	TGCAGCGTAGACTTAGAGAGCACAGATACGCAGTATTTT
.	.	TRBJ1-1	13	TRBV18	CASSPGWETEAFF	TGTGCCAGCTCACCGGGGTGGGAGACTGAAGCTTTCTTT
.	.	TRBJ1-2	13	TRBV12-3/TRBV12-4	CASRRDRFYGYTF	TGTGCCAGCAGGAGAGACAGATTCTATGGCTACACCTTC
TRBD2	.	TRBJ2-7	15	TRBV3-1/TRBV3-2	CASSHLAGANHEQYF	TGTGCCAGCAGCCACCTAGCGGGAGCGAACCACGAGCAGTACTTC
.	.	TRBJ2-1	16	TRBV19	CASSEVAGSQWNEQFF	TGTGCCAGCTCCGAGGTCGCAGGGTCCCAGTGGAATGAGCAGTTCTTC
TRBD1	.	TRBJ1-5	16	TRBV19	CASSRGGTGGGQPQHF	TGTGCCAGTAGCCGCGGTGGGACAGGGGGGGGTCAGCCCCAGCATTTT
TRBD1	.	TRBJ1-2	14	TRBV7-9	CASSFGTGVYGYTF	TGTGCCAGCAGCTTCGGGACAGGGGTTTATGGCTACACCTTC
.	few	TRBJ1-2	13	TRBV3-1/TRBV3-2	CASSQGWAWGYTF	TGTGCCAGCAGCCAAGGCTGGGCCTGGGGCTACACCTTC
.	.	TRBJ1-2	14	TRBV4-1	CASSQAPGVAGYTF	TGCGCCAGCAGCCAGGCTCCAGGGGTAGCTGGCTACACCTTC
.	.	TRBJ1-1	13	TRBV12-3/TRBV12-4	CASSLSVATEAFF	TGTGCCAGCAGTTTGTCAGTAGCCACTGAAGCTTTCTTT
TRBD1	.	TRBJ2-2	16	TRBV6-5	CASSFGQGVNTGELFF	TGTGCCAGCAGTTTTGGACAGGGCGTGAACACCGGGGAGCTGTTTTTT
.	.	TRBJ1-2	15	TRBV7-9	CASSPRGLALSGYTF	TGTGCCAGCAGCCCCCGGGGTCTAGCCCTCTCTGGCTACACCTTC
.	.	TRBJ2-3	17	TRBV6-1	CASSDAFGGAGRDTQYF	TGTGCCAGCAGTGACGCCTTCGGTGGGGCGGGGAGAGATACGCAGTATTTT
TRBD2	.	TRBJ2-5	14	TRBV5-1	CASSLTTSTETQYF	TGCGCCAGCAGCTTAACGACTAGCACGGAGACCCAGTACTTC
.	.	TRBJ1-1	14	TRBV27	CASSHRQRIAEAFF	TGTGCCAGCAGTCACCGACAGCGAATCGCTGAAGCTTTCTTT
TRBD1	few	TRBJ1-4	13	TRBV30	CAWRDRGREKLFF	TGTGCCTGGAGGGACAGGGGGCGGGAAAAACTGTTTTTT
.	.	TRBJ1-1	13	TRBV7-3	CASSSNQGTEAFF	TGTGCCAGCAGCTCCAATCAGGGGACTGAAGCTTTCTTT
.	.	TRBJ2-7	15	TRBV5-1	CASSPSGPGAYEQYF	TGCGCCAGCAGCCCGTCCGGCCCGGGGGCCTACGAGCAGTACTTC
TRBD1	.	TRBJ2-7	15	TRBV5-6	CASSLGTGGSYEQYF	TGTGCCAGCAGCTTAGGGACAGGGGGATCCTACGAGCAGTACTTC
TRBD1	.	TRBJ2-7	15	TRBV3-1/TRBV3-2	CASSQAGTGEYEQYF	TGTGCCAGCAGCCAAGCGGGGACAGGGGAGTACGAGCAGTACTTC
.	once	TRBJ1-5	14	TRBV6-2/TRBV6-3	CASSYVDRNQPQHF	TGTGCCAGCAGTTACGTGGACAGAAATCAGCCCCAGCATTTT
.	.	TRBJ1-1	12	TRBV3-1/TRBV3-2	CASSLSGERAFF	TGTGCCAGCAGCCTAAGCGGGGAACGAGCTTTCTTT
TRBD1	.	TRBJ1-1	15	TRBV19	CASSRGQGMNTEAFF	TGTGCCAGTAGTCGGGGACAGGGTATGAACACTGAAGCTTTCTTT
.	.	TRBJ2-1	14	TRBV6-5	CASRPAGIHNEQFF	TGTGCCAGCAGACCCGCCGGGATCCACAATGAGCAGTTCTTC
TRBD2	.	TRBJ2-5	17	TRBV5-1	CASSLAVVAGNQETQYF	TGCGCCAGCAGCTTGGCCGTTGTAGCGGGCAACCAAGAGACCCAGTACTTC
.	.	TRBJ2-4	12	TRBV10-1	CASSDPRNIQYF	TGCGCCAGCAGTGACCCGAGAAACATTCAGTACTTC
.	.	TRBJ1-5	14	TRBV5-1	CASSSSGGNQPQHF	TGCGCCAGCAGCTCGTCGGGGGGCAATCAGCCCCAGCATTTT
.	.	TRBJ2-3	14	TRBV27	CASSFGISTDTQYF	TGTGCCAGCAGTTTCGGGATTAGCACAGATACGCAGTATTTT
.	.	TRBJ1-1	13	TRBV11-3	CASSLAQNTEAFF	TGTGCCAGCAGCTTAGCACAGAACACTGAAGCTTTCTTT
.	.	TRBJ1-2	12	TRBV6-5	CASSESGYGYTF	TGTGCCAGCAGCGAGTCGGGCTATGGCTACACCTTC
.	.	TRBJ1-1	16	TRBV28	CASSLPPLGRDTEAFF	TGTGCCAGCAGTTTACCCCCCCTCGGGAGGGACACTGAAGCTTTCTTT